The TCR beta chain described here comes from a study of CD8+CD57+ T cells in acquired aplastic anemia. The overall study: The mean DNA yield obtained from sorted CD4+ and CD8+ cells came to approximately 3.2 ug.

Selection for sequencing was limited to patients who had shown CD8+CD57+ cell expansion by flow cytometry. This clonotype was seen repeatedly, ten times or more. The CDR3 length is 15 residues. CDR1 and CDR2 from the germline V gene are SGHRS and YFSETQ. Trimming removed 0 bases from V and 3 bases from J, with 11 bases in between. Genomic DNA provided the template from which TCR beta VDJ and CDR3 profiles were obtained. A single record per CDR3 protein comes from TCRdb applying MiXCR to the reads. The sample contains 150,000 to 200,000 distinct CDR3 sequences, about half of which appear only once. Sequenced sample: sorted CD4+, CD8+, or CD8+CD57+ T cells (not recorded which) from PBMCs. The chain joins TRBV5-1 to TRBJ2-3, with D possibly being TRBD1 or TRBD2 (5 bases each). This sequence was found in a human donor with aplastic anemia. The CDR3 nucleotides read TGCGCCAGCAGCTTGGTGGTGGGGGAAACAGATACGCAGTATTTT. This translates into CASSLVVGETDTQYF.